The clone carrying this T cell receptor (beta chain) was picked up many times. Its antigen remains unknown. The CDR3 sequence is 13 residues long. Germline V lookup: CDR1 SGHRS, CDR2 YFSETQ. V shed 2 bases, J shed 1 base, and the junction held 0 bases outside the gene matches. TCRdb recomputed calls from the 5' RACE reads with MiXCR, one row per CDR3 protein. The profile shows 200,000 to 300,000 distinct CDR3 sequences, more than 6.5% of them singletons. This entry belongs to a study of T cells after yellow fever vaccination. Study details: With SMART-Seq v4 Ultra Low Input, the fractions containing low cell numbers were prepared. Overall study findings and caveats: Highly abundant clonotypes carried over from the bulk population could end up in FACS-sorted repertoires as contaminants. Reappearance after the booster was seen for most primary-vaccination clones, at roughly 96% CD4 and less than 90% CD8. Just a small share of clonotypes turned up in the CD4 compartment as well as the CD8 compartment.

This material consisted of CD4+ T cells sorted from PBMCs, taken on the day of the yellow fever booster vaccination. V gene TRBV5-1 combines with J gene TRBJ2-7; 7 nucleotides agree with TRBD2. This clonotype originated in a man aged 25 to 45 who received the YFV17D yellow fever vaccine. CDR3 residues: CASSFGGSYEQYF. The CDR3 nucleotides read TGCGCCAGCAGCTTCGGGGGGTCCTACGAGCAGTACTTC. Full variable domain (missing parts from reference TRBV5-1 and TRBJ2-7): KAGVTQTPRYLIKTRGQQVTLSCSPISGHRSVSWYQQTPGQGLQFLFEYFSETQRNKGNFPGRFSGRQFSNSRSEMNVSTLELGDSALYLCASSFGGSYEQYFGPGTRLTVT.